In this sample, the clone carrying this T cell receptor (beta chain) turned up a few times. Via MiXCR, TCRdb re-called the RT-PCR reads, giving one row per CDR3 protein. The sample comprises about 150,000 distinct CDR3 sequences, roughly 22% of which are singletons, and roughly a quarter rests with the top ten. These data are taken from a study of patients and donors after allogeneic stem cell transplantation. Trimming left V 2 bases short and J 3 bases short, with 10 bases between. In germline, CDR1 is SNHLY, CDR2 FYNNEI. There are 14 residues in the CDR3. The source of this sequence is a human donor who was either an allogeneic HSCT recipient or a stem cell or donor lymphocyte infusion donor (not recorded which). It is not recorded whose cells these are; they may come from a transplant donor. Sequenced sample: blood, either unsorted or a sorted T cell fraction (not recorded which). The V call is TRBV2, the J call TRBJ1-2; D not resolved. CDR3 sequence (DNA): TGTGCCAGCAGTGAATCGGGAAACTACTATGGCTACACCTTC. Its translation: CASSESGNYYGYTF.